This T cell receptor beta chain appears in the sequencing data of a study of shared clonotypes between healthy human individuals. Assay used: immunoSEQ multiplex PCR; TCRdb lists only in-frame clones, some missing. Of 2 million to 2.5 million clones listed, 85% to 95% are singletons. Notes on this clone: Other nucleotide sequences in the sample specify the same CDR3.

This TCR was recovered from a man aged 18 to 30 in good health. Some clones in this sample may be carry-over from other donors' samples. The sequenced sample consisted of naive CD4+ T cells from PBMCs. Subset specified: CD45RA+ positively selected.

CDR3 amino acids: CASSLGLNYGYTF. CDR3 DNA: TGTGCCAGCAGTTTAGGCCTTAACTATGGCTACACCTTC. The V gene is TRBV28, the J gene TRBJ1-2, with no clear D. Trimming took off 2 bases at V and 1 base at J, with 5 bases between the two ends. The CDR3 is 13 residues long. Germline V gene lookup returns CDR1 MDHEN and CDR2 SYDVKM.